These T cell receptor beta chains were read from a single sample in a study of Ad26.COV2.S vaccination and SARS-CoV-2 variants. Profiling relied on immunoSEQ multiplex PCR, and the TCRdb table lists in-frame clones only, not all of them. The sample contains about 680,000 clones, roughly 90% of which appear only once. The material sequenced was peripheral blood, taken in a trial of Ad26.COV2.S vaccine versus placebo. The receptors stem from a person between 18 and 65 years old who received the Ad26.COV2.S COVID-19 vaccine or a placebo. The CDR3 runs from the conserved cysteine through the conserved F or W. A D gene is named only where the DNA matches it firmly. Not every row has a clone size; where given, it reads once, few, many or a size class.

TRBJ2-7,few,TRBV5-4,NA,CASSLGVPSTGGEQYF,TGTGCCAGCAGCTTGGGGGTCCCCTCAACTGGGGGCGAGCAGTACTTC
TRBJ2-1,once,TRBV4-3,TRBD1,CASSQDPQGNNEQFF,TGCGCCAGCAGCCAAGATCCACAGGGGAACAATGAGCAGTTCTTC
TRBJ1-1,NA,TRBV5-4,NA,CASSFGGTEAFF,TGTGCCAGCAGCTTCGGAGGTACTGAAGCTTTCTTT
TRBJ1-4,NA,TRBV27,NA,CASSFQGGKLFF,TGTGCCAGCAGTTTCCAGGGTGGAAAACTGTTTTTT
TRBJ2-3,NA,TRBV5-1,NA,CASSPLAADTQYF,TGCGCCAGCAGCCCCCTCGCGGCAGATACGCAGTATTTT
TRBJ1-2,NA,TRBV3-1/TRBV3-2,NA,CASSHGNGYTF,TGTGCCAGCAGCCACGGGAATGGCTACACCTTC
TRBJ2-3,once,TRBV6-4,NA,CASSVGASTDTQYF,TGTGCCAGCAGTGTGGGGGCTAGCACAGATACGCAGTATTTT
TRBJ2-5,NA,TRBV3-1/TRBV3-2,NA,CASSLTRKGEETQYF,TGTGCCAGCAGCCTTACAAGGAAGGGGGAAGAGACCCAGTACTTC
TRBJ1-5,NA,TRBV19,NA,CASTLRAGSNQPQHF,TGTGCCAGTACCCTTAGAGCAGGGAGCAATCAGCCCCAGCATTTT
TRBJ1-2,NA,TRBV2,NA,CASSVGGGLAYGYTF,TGTGCCAGCAGTGTTGGGGGAGGGTTGGCCTATGGCTACACCTTC
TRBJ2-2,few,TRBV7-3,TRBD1,CASSVQGALNTGELFF,TGTGCCAGCAGCGTACAGGGGGCCCTGAACACCGGGGAGCTGTTTTTT
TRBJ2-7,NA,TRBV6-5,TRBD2,CASSYSGGEYEQYF,TGTGCCAGCAGTTACTCTGGGGGGGAATACGAGCAGTACTTC
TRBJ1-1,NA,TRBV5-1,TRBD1,CASGAQGRAEAFF,TGCGCCAGCGGCGCACAGGGGAGGGCTGAAGCTTTCTTT
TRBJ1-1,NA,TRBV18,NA,CASSPQGWDTEAFF,TGTGCCAGCTCACCACAGGGTTGGGACACTGAAGCTTTCTTT
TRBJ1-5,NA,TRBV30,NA,CAWSRGGQPQHF,TGTGCCTGGAGCCGCGGCGGTCAGCCCCAGCATTTT
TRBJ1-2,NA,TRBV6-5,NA,CASSLRQADYGYTF,TGTGCCAGCAGTTTACGACAGGCCGACTATGGCTACACCTTC
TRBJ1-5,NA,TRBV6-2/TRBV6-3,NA,CASSRRTVQHF,TGTGCCAGCAGTCGGCGGACCGTTCAGCATTTT
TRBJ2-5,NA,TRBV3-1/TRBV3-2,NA,CASSQDGVLAETQYF,TGTGCCAGCAGCCAAGACGGGGTGCTGGCCGAGACCCAGTACTTC
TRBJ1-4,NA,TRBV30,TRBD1,CAWSHPDRASTNEKLFF,TGTGCCTGGAGCCACCCAGACAGGGCCTCAACTAATGAAAAACTGTTTTTT
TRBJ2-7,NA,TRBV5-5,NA,CASSFSGAEGYEQYF,TGTGCCAGCAGCTTTTCAGGGGCGGAAGGGTACGAGCAGTACTTC